This TCR beta chain was observed in a study of blood T cell repertoires in COVID-19. Turning to the study itself: Sites across the United States, Italy and Spain contributed samples from acute and convalescent COVID-19. The cDNA or gDNA used as material had been derived from T cells, B-cell-depleted T cells, or PBMCs.

Original data processing: Estimation of nucleated cell counts was performed using reference gene primer amplification. Some clones are missing from TCRdb's copy, which holds only in-frame ones; the method was immunoSEQ multiplex PCR. That table is the source of V, J and clone size, and D and trimming were worked out from the DNA. The table has about 81,000 clones, 82% seen once. The CDR3 is made up of 15 amino acids. Looked up from germline, CDR1 is MNHEY and CDR2 is SVGEGT. V lost 5 bases to trimming and J lost 3 bases; unmatched junction nucleotides: 6. The chain uses TRBV6-2 or TRBV6-3 and TRBJ2-7; 11 bases agree with TRBD1. The sequenced material came from peripheral blood. This sequence originates from a human donor in a cohort sampled during active COVID-19. CDR3 amino acids: CASSRDRGAYYEQYF. In DNA, the CDR3 is TGTGCCAGCAGTCGGGACAGGGGGGCTTACTACGAGCAGTACTTC.